Below are 8 T cell receptor beta chains sequenced from a single sample in a study of blood T cell repertoires in COVID-19. Generated by immunoSEQ multiplex PCR, the TCRdb table keeps only in-frame clones and is missing some. Of about 220,000 clones listed, 60% to 85% are singletons. The sequencing sample was made of peripheral blood. The receptors come from a woman in her 70s with acute or convalescent COVID-19.

The chain is built from TRBV2 and TRBJ2-5; TRBD1 matches at 7 bases. The CDR3 covers 13 residues. The trim removed 8 bases at V and 2 bases at J, leaving 5 bases unmatched. The germline gives CDR1 SNHLY, CDR2 FYNNEI. The CDR3 DNA follows: TGTGCCAGCGAAACAGGGGTTCAAGAGACCCAGTACTTC. This codes for CASETGVQETQYF.

This sequence joins TRBV2 and TRBJ2-7, with a tentative D call TRBD1 (5 bases). Germline V lookup: CDR1 SNHLY, CDR2 FYNNEI. Trimming stripped 2 bases from V and 4 bases from J, with 6 bases between. This CDR3 region has 12 residues. CDR3 residues: CASSEQGYEQYV. CDR3 nucleotides: TGTGCCAGCAGTGAACAGGGTTACGAGCAGTACGTC.

The chain carries TRBV6-4 and TRBJ2-3; TRBD2 matches 7 bases. The CDR3 totals 13 residues. Germline lookup yields CDR1 MRHNA and CDR2 SNTAGT. The junction had 1 base not matched to a gene; V was cut back by 2 bases and J by 5 bases. This CDR3 is CASSDQRGDTQYF. Here the CDR3 DNA reads TGTGCCAGCAGTGACCAGCGGGGAGATACGCAGTATTTT.

This rearrangement joins TRBV5-5 to TRBJ1-4, with 7 bases identical to TRBD1. V shed 4 bases and J 7 bases; nucleotides not matched to a gene: 10. CDR1 is SGHKS, CDR2 YYEKEE, per germline (reference sequence). This CDR3 is 15 amino acids long. The CDR3 region is CASSGLQGEVEKLFF. CDR3 DNA: TGTGCCAGCAGCGGACTCCAGGGGGAGGTTGAAAAACTGTTTTTT.

The V and J genes are TRBV24-1 and TRBJ2-3; D possibly corresponds to TRBD2 (7 bases). Germline-derived CDR1 and CDR2 are KGHDR and SFDVKD. The CDR3 length is 16 residues. V gave up 5 bases and J gave up 4 bases, with 18 bases separating them. The CDR3 sequence: CATSGGYGGPPDTQYF. As DNA, the CDR3 is TGTGCCACCAGTGGGGGGTACGGGGGGCCCCCAGATACGCAGTATTTT.

This clone was seen more than once but under ten times. The chain employs TRBV3-1 (or the pseudogene TRBV3-2) and TRBJ2-7, with TRBD1 matching over 8 bases. This CDR3 contains 16 residues. CDR1 is LGHDT, CDR2 YNNKEL, per germline (reference sequence). Germline trimming cut 6 bases from V and 4 bases from J; bases unmatched to any gene: 14. CDR3 amino acids: CASRPRTGRNRYEQYF. The CDR3 DNA reads TGTGCCAGCAGACCCAGGACAGGGAGGAATCGATACGAGCAGTACTTC.

The chain joins TRBV27 to TRBJ2-7, with D possibly matching TRBD2 (5 bases). Germline CDR1 is MNHEY and CDR2 is SMNVEV (reference sequence). V was trimmed by 3 bases and J by 2 bases, leaving 14 bases between them. The CDR3 runs 15 residues. The CDR3, as DNA: TGTGCCAGCAGTTTCAGTCGGGGTTTCCCCTACGAGCAGTACTTC. Translated, it gives CASSFSRGFPYEQYF.

This clone has only one observation. The same CDR3 can be traced to other DNA sequences in this sample. This chain links TRBV5-1 with TRBJ2-1; 8 bases agree with TRBD2. From germline, CDR1 is SGHRS and CDR2 YFSETQ. With 0 bases clipped from V and 6 bases from J, the junction kept 2 bases outside the gene matches. The length of the CDR3 is 14 residues. CDR3 residues: CASSLGRGGNEQFF. Here the CDR3 DNA reads TGCGCCAGCAGCTTGGGTCGGGGGGGCAATGAGCAGTTCTTC.